This record covers a single TCR beta chain. What it recognizes is unknown. CDR3 length: 13 residues. With 5 bases clipped from V and 1 base from J, the junction kept 4 bases outside the gene matches. Germline-derived CDR1 and CDR2 are SQVTM and ANQGSEA. This sample was included in a study of blood T cells in healthy people across ages. Overall study findings and caveats: With donor CMV status unknown, expanded clonotype changes were possibly confounded.

The use of a sample-barcoded 5' primer and a J-beta primer mix characterized a second PCR of roughly 6 to 11 cycles. TCRdb reprocessed the 5' RACE reads via MiXCR and lists one record per CDR3 protein. Among 700,000 or so distinct CDR3 sequences listed, 20% to 25% were seen once. The source material was blood. The TCR originated in a man in his sixties or seventies in good health. J is TRBJ1-1 and V is TRBV29-1; TRBD1 matches at 7 bases. Here the CDR3 reads CSVRYRGNTEAFF. CDR3 nucleotides: TGCAGCGTTCGTTACAGGGGGAACACTGAAGCTTTCTTT.